One T cell receptor (beta chain) is described in this entry. Its antigen is currently not known. Base quality data are lacking; no much larger clone is found one base away. TCRbeta CDR3 regions were amplified from genomic DNA by means of the immunoSEQ Assay, a bias-controlled multiplex PCR. Processing in the source paper ran as follows. The number of nucleated cells in each sample was estimated by amplification of reference gene primers within the assay. To quantify the absolute abundance of each unique TCRbeta CDR3 rearrangement, sequence reads were collapsed and filtered. Productive Simpson clonality was computed per sample as the square root of Simpson's diversity index over productive rearrangements. TCRdb retrieved this table from immuneACCESS and kept in-frame rearrangements only. Not all clones are present; in checked studies, unresolved V genes account for under half, and no reason is known for the remainder. That table supplies the V and J calls and clone size; D and trimming were determined from the DNA. A total of 300,000 to 400,000 clones appear in this sample, less than 90% of them only once. In total, the top ten clones hold 0.9% to 1.2% of the sample.

The sample is drawn from a study of blood T cell repertoires in COVID-19 (dated by TCRdb to between 2020 and 2021). Background for the entire study: The collaborator samples originated in the United States, Italy and Spain and spanned the acute and convalescent phases of COVID-19. Samples came from the ongoing ImmuneRACE study (first 160 participants) plus 1,254 subjects from 6 global collaborators. The sample metadata nearly always contained a de-identified subject ID, COVID-19 status, age in years and sex. HLA class I and class II types, where available, came from metadata supplied by the sample provider rather than from assay-based typing. The dataset comprised deeply sampled blood TCRbeta repertoires from subjects exposed to, actively infected with, or recovered from COVID-19. The repertoires were released in a freely available public database meant as a resource for research on the immune response to SARS-CoV-2. The prospective study material was composed of cDNA or gDNA derived from T cells, B-cell-depleted T cells, or PBMCs.

V lost 0 bases and J lost 5 bases, and the count of bases not matched to a germline gene is 5. Its CDR3 holds 15 amino acids, cysteine through phenylalanine. The retained sequence is limited to the CDR3, 45 bases, with the frame set at the first base. Looking up the germline V gene yields CDR1 SGDLS and CDR2 YYNGEE. Broader findings and caveats from the paper: How much clinical and demographic metadata was included differed by source and by participant, and the metadata was provided uncurated.

Participants in the prospective study were enrolled through a virtual design, were aged about 18 to 89 years, and lived in about two dozen United States geographic areas. Cohort assignment in the prospective study relied on participant-reported clinical history from a screening survey and a study questionnaire. ImmuneRACE Cohort 3 recovered participants were defined by two consecutive negative NP/OP PCR tests, healthcare professional clearance, or symptom resolution. In the prospective study, mobile phlebotomists collected whole blood, serum and a nasopharyngeal or oropharyngeal swab from each participant. Prospective study participants could optionally give additional blood draws and questionnaires over an approximately two-month period. Prospective study blood samples were shipped either frozen or at room temperature before DNA extraction.

The sequenced sample was PBMCs or T cells enriched from blood (not recorded which). The chain couples TRBV9 to TRBJ2-5; TRBD1 fits 9 bases in the junction. The TCR originated in a woman aged 25 to 39 who had recovered from COVID-19. The DNA reads as follows: TGTGCCAGCAGCGTAGCTGGAGGACAGGGGGAGACCCAGTACTTC. This codes for CASSVAGGQGETQYF.